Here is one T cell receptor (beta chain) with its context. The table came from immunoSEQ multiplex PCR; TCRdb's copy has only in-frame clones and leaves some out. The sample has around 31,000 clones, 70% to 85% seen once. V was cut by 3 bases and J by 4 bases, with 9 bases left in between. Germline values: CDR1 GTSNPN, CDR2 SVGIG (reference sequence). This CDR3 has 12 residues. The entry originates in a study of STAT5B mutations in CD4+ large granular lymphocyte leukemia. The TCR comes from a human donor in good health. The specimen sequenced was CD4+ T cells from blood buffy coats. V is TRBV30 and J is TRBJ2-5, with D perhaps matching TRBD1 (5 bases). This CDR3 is CAWRPRGETQYF. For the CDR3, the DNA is TGTGCCTGGAGACCTAGGGGAGAGACCCAGTACTTC.